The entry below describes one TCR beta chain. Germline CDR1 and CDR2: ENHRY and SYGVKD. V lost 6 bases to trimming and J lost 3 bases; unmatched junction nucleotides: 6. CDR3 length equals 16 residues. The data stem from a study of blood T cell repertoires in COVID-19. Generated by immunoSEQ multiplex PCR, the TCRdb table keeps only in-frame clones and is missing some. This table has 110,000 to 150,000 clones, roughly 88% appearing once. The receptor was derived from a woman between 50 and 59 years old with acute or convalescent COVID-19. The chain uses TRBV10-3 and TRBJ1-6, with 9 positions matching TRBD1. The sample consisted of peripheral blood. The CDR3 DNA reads TGTGCCATCAGCCCGGGACAGGGTATCTATAATTCACCCCTCCACTTT. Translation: CAISPGQGIYNSPLHF.